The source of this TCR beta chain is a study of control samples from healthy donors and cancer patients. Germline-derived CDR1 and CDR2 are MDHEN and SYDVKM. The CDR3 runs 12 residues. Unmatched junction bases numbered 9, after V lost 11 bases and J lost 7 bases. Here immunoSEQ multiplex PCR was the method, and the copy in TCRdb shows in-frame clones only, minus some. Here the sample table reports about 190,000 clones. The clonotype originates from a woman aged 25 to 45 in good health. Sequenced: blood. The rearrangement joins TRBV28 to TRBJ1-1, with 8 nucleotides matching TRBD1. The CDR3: CAHNRDRSEAFF. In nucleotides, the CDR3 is TGTGCCCACAACCGGGACAGGAGTGAAGCTTTCTTT.